This TCR beta chain came from a study of OX40 agonist ivuxolimab in advanced cancers. Looking at the study overall: Ivuxolimab was an agonistic, fully human IgG2 monoclonal antibody directed against OX40 (CD134), a costimulatory receptor. Partial responses occurred in three dose-escalation patients: two with cutaneous melanoma and one with hepatocellular carcinoma. Peripheral TCRbeta sequencing was intended to test whether TCR sequence diversity was altered and clonal T-cell expansion was caused by ivuxolimab. In the dose-escalation cohort, more than 75% of patients were male, and the mean age was approximately 60 years, with a range of about 23 to 90. The paper describes the monotherapy dose-escalation part (N = 52 patients) of the phase I trial of ivuxolimab. Intravenous ivuxolimab was administered to patients every 2 weeks at six dose levels: 0.01, 0.1, 0.3, 1.5, 3 and 10 mg/kg. Of the roughly 53 patients in dose escalation, about 19 had hepatocellular carcinoma, approximately 15 had melanoma, 9 had renal cell carcinoma and 9 had head and neck cancer. Prior anti-PD-1, anti-PD-L1 or anti-CTLA-4 therapy was permitted, and checkpoint inhibitors had been received by 30% to 40% of dose-escalation patients. Study-wide conclusions, independent of this receptor: After ivuxolimab, CD8+ T cells had more expanded clones than CD4+ T cells on average. Low levels of normalized T-cell clonal expansion were also seen in some patients who did not respond. In the 0.1-3.0 mg/kg groups, partial responders were among the patients with the lowest normalized peripheral clonal expansion, particularly in CD8+ T cells. At doses of 0.1 to 3.0 mg/kg, clonal expansion of both CD4+ and CD8+ blood T cells was observed from baseline to week 6. Which antigens the clonally expanded peripheral T cells were specific for was not determined.

A few counts support this clone. The antigen it binds to is not known. Base qualities were left out, and no much larger clone turns up one base away. Patients with a history of autoimmune disease or receiving systemic immunosuppression were excluded from the trial. In every dose cohort, peripheral blood was drawn for TCR sequencing at baseline, cycle 4 day 1, and cycle 7 day 1. Samples were obtained from an open-label, multicenter, first-in-human phase I dose-escalation trial of ivuxolimab. Adults with locally advanced or metastatic melanoma, renal cell, hepatocellular, or head and neck squamous cell carcinoma were enrolled in the trial. Before TCR sequencing, CD4+ T cells and CD8+ T cells from peripheral blood were sorted into separate populations. Genomic DNA was isolated from the sorted cells so that the TCRbeta CDR3 region could be sequenced. The immunoSEQ Assay was used for sequencing of TCRbeta CDR3 regions. Sourced from immuneACCESS, this table was stored by TCRdb with only in-frame sequences that have V and J called. A share of the clones is absent; for the studies checked, an unresolved V gene accounts for under half, and the remainder has no known explanation. The sample data list 50,000 to 65,000 clones, and 92% of these were observed just once. 20% to 30% of the sample goes to the ten largest clones.

V loses 3 bases, J loses 8 bases, and the germline ends lie 14 bases apart. Reading from cysteine to phenylalanine, the CDR3 counts 13 amino acids. The sequence is cut down to CDR3 DNA, 39 bases in frame from base 1. The germline V gene provides CDR1 SGDLS and CDR2 YYNGEE. The clonotype originates from an adult with an advanced solid tumor such as melanoma, head and neck, liver or kidney cancer. The chain is encoded by TRBV9 joined to TRBJ1-2; the D gene cannot be resolved reliably. The sample here was CD4+ or CD8+ T cells sorted from blood, taken in a trial of the OX40 agonist ivuxolimab. The CDR3: CASSDHPQEGYTF. The base sequence is TGTGCCAGCAGCGACCACCCCCAGGAAGGCTACACCTTC.